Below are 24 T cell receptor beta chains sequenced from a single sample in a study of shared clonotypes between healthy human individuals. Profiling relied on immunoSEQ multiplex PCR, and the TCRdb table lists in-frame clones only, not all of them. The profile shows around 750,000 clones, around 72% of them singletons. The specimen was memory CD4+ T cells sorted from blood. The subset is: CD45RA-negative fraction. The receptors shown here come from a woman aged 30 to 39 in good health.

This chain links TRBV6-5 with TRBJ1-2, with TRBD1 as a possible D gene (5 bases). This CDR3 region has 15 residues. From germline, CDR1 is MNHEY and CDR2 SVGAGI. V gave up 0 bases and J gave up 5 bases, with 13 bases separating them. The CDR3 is CASSYSRQGLYGYTF. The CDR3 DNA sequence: TGTGCCAGCAGTTACTCCCGGCAGGGTCTTTATGGCTACACCTTC.

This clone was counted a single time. CDR3 sequence (DNA): TGTGCCAGCGGGACTAGCGGCATGTACGAGCAGTACTTC. This encodes CASGTSGMYEQYF. The chain links TRBV2 to TRBJ2-7; 11 bases are a match to TRBD2. Germline CDR1 reads SNHLY; CDR2 reads FYNNEI. The CDR3 covers 13 residues. Trimming at V came to 8 bases and at J to 4 bases, leaving 4 bases not matched to a gene.

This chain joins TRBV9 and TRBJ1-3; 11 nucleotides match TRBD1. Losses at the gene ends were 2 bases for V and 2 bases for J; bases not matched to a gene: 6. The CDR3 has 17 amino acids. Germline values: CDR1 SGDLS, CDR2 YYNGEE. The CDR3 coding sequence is TGTGCCAGCAGCGTCGGACAGGGGGCGTTTGCTGGAAACACCATATATTTT. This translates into CASSVGQGAFAGNTIYF.

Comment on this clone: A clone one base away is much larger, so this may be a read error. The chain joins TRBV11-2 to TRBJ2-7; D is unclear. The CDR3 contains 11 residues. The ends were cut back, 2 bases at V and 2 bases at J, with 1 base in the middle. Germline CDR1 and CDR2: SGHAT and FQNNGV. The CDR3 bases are TGTGCCAGCAGCTTAACCTACGAGCAGTACTTC. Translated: CASSLTYEQYF.

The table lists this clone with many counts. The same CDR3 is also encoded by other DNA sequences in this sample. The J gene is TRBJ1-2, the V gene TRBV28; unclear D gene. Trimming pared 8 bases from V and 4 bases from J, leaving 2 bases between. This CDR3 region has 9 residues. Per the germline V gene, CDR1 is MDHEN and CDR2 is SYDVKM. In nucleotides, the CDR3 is TGTGCCAGCGGCTATGGCTACACCTTC. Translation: CASGYGYTF.

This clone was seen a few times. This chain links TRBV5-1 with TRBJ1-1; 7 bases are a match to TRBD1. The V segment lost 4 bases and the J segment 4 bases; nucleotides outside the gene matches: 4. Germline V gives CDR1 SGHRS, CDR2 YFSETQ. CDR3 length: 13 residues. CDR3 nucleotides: TGCGCCAGCAGCCAGGGGGTAGGCACTGAAGCTTTCTTT. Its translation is CASSQGVGTEAFF.

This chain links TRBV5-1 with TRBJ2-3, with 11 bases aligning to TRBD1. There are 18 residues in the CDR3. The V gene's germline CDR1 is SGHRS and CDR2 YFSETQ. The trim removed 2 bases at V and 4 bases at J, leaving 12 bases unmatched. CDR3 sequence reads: CASSFLPPGQGAADTQYF. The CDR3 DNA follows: TGCGCCAGCAGCTTCCTCCCCCCTGGACAGGGGGCCGCAGATACGCAGTATTTT. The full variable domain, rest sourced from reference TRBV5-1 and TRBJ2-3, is KAGVTQTPRYLIKTRGQQVTLSCSPISGHRSVSWYQQTPGQGLQFLFEYFSETQRNKGNFPGRFSGRQFSNSRSEMNVSTLELGDSALYLCASSFLPPGQGAADTQYFGPGTRLTVL.

CDR3 DNA sequence: TGTGCCAGCAGTGAAGCACGGCCAGGGGGCCAGAACACCGGGGAGCTGTTTTTT. This gives the protein CASSEARPGGQNTGELFF. This chain connects TRBV6-1 to TRBJ2-2, with TRBD1 identical over 8 bases. The V segment lost 0 bases and the J segment 1 base; nucleotides outside the gene matches: 7. The CDR3 is 18 amino acids. Germline V gives CDR1 MNHNS, CDR2 SASEGT.

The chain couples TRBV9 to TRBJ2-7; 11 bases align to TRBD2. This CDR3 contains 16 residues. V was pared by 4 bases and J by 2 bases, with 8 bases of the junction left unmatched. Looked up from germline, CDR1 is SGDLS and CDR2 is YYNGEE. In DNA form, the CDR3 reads TGTGCCAGCAGCCCCAGGGGACTAGCGGAAACCTACGAGCAGTACTTC. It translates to CASSPRGLAETYEQYF.

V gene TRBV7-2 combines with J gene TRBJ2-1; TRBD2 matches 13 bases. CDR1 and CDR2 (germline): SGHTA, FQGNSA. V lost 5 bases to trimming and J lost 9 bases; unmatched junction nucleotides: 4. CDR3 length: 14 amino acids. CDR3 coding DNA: TGTGCCAGCAGCGCCGGACTAGCGGGAGTTGAGCAGTTCTTC. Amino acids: CASSAGLAGVEQFF.

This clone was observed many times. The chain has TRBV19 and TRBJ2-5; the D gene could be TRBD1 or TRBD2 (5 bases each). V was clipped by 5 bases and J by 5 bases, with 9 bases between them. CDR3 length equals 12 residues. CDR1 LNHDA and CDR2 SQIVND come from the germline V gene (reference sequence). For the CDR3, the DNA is TGTGCCAGTAGTGACGAGGGGGAGACCCAGTACTTC. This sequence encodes CASSDEGETQYF. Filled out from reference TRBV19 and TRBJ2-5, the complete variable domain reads DGGITQSPKYLFRKEGQNVTLSCEQNLNHDAMYWYRQDPGQGLRLIYYSQIVNDFQKGDIAEGYSVSREKKESFPLTVTSAQKNPTAFYLCASSDEGETQYFGPGTRLLVL.

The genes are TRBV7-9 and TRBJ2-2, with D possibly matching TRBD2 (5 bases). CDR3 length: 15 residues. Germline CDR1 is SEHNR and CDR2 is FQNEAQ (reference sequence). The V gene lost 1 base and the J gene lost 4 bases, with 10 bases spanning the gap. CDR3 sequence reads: CASSLGARVTGELFF. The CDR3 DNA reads TGTGCCAGCAGCTTAGGCGCGCGGGTCACCGGGGAGCTGTTTTTT.

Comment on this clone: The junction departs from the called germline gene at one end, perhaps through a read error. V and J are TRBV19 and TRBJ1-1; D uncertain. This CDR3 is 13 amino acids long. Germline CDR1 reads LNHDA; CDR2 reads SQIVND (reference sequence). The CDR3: CASSLDFVKEAFF. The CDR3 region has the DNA TGTGCCAGTAGTCTAGACTTCGTGAAAGAAGCTTTCTTT.

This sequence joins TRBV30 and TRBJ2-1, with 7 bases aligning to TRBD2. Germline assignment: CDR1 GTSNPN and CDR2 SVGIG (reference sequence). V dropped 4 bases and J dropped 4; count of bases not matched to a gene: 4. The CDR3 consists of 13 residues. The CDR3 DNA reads TGTGCCTGGAAGAGCGGGATTTACAATGAGCAGTTCTTC. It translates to CAWKSGIYNEQFF. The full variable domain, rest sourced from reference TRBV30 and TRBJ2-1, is SQTIHQWPATLVQPVGSPLSLECTVEGTSNPNLYWYRQAAGRGLQLLFYSVGIGQISSEVPQNLSASRPQDRQFILSSKKLLLSDSGFYLCAWKSGIYNEQFFGPGTRLTVL.

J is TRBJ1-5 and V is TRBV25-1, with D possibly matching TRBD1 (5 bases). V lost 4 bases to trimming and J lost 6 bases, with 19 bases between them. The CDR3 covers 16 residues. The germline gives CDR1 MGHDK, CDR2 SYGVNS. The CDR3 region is CASSGGGGNPSQPQHF. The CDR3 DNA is TGTGCCAGCAGTGGGGGTGGGGGGAATCCGAGTCAGCCCCAGCATTTT.

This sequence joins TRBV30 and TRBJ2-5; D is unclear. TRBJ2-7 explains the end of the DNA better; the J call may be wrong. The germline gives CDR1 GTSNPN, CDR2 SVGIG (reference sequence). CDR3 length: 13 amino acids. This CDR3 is CAWSVFQAGEQYF. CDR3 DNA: TGTGCCTGGAGTGTATTTCAGGCCGGCGAGCAGTACTTC.

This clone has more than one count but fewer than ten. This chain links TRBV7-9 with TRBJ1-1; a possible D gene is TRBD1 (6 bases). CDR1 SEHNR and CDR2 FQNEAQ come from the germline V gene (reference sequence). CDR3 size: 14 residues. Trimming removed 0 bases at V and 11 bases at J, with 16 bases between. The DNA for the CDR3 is TGTGCCAGCAGCTTAGCGGAAGGAGGGGGTGTCGCTTTCTTT. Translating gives CASSLAEGGGVAFF.

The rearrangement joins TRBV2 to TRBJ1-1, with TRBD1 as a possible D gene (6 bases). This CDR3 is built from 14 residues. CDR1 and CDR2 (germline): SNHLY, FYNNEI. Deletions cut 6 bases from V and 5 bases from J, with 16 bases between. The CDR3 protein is CASRGAKAGTEAFF. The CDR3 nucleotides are TGTGCCAGCAGGGGGGCCAAAGCTGGGACTGAAGCTTTCTTT. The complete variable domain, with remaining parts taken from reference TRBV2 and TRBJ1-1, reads EPEVTQTPSHQVTQMGQEVILRCVPISNHLYFYWYRQILGQKVEFLVSFYNNEISEKSEIFDDQFSVERPDGSNFTLKIRSTKLEDSAMYFCASRGAKAGTEAFFGQGTRLTVV.

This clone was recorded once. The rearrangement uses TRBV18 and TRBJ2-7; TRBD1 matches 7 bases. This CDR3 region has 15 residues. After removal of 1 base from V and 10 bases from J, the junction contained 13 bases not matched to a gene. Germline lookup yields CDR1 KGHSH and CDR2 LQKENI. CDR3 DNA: TGTGCCAGCTCACCACTAGATTCAGGGGGTGTTGATCAGTACTTC. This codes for CASSPLDSGGVDQYF.

In DNA form, the CDR3 reads TGCGCCAGCAGGGCCGGCACTGAAGCTTTCTTT. Its translation is CASRAGTEAFF. The chain links TRBV5-1 to TRBJ1-1; no firm D call. Germline loops: CDR1 SGHRS, CDR2 YFSETQ. Trimming removed 5 bases at V and 4 bases at J, with 6 bases between. The CDR3 is 11 amino acids.

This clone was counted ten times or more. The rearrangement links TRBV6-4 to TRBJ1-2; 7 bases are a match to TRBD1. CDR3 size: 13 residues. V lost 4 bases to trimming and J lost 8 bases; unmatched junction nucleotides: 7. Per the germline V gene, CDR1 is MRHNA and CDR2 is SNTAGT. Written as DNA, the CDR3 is TGTGCCAGCAGTGTCGCAGGGGGGAACGGCTACACCTTC. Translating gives CASSVAGGNGYTF.

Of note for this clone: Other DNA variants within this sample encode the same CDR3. CDR3 in DNA: TGTGCCAGTAGTATACTAGCGGGAGGGCCCTACGAGCAGTACTTC. Translated: CASSILAGGPYEQYF. The chain has TRBV19 and TRBJ2-7, with 12 bases fitting TRBD2. The CDR3 spans 15 residues. The J segment lost 2 bases and the V segment lost 2 bases, leaving 1 base of the junction unmatched. Germline loops: CDR1 LNHDA, CDR2 SQIVND (reference sequence).

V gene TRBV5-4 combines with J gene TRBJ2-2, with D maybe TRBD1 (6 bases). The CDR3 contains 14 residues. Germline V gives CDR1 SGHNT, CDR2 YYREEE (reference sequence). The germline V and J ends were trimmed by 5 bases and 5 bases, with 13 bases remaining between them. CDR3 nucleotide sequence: TGTGCCAGCAGTCAAGACAGGTCGACCGGGGAGCTGTTTTTT. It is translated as CASSQDRSTGELFF.

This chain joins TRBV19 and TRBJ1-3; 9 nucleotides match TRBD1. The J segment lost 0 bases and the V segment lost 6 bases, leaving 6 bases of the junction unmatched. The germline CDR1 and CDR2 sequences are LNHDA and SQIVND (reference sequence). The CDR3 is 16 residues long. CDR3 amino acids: CASRLTGGSSGNTIYF. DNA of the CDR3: TGTGCCAGTAGGTTGACAGGGGGGAGCTCTGGAAACACCATATATTTT.